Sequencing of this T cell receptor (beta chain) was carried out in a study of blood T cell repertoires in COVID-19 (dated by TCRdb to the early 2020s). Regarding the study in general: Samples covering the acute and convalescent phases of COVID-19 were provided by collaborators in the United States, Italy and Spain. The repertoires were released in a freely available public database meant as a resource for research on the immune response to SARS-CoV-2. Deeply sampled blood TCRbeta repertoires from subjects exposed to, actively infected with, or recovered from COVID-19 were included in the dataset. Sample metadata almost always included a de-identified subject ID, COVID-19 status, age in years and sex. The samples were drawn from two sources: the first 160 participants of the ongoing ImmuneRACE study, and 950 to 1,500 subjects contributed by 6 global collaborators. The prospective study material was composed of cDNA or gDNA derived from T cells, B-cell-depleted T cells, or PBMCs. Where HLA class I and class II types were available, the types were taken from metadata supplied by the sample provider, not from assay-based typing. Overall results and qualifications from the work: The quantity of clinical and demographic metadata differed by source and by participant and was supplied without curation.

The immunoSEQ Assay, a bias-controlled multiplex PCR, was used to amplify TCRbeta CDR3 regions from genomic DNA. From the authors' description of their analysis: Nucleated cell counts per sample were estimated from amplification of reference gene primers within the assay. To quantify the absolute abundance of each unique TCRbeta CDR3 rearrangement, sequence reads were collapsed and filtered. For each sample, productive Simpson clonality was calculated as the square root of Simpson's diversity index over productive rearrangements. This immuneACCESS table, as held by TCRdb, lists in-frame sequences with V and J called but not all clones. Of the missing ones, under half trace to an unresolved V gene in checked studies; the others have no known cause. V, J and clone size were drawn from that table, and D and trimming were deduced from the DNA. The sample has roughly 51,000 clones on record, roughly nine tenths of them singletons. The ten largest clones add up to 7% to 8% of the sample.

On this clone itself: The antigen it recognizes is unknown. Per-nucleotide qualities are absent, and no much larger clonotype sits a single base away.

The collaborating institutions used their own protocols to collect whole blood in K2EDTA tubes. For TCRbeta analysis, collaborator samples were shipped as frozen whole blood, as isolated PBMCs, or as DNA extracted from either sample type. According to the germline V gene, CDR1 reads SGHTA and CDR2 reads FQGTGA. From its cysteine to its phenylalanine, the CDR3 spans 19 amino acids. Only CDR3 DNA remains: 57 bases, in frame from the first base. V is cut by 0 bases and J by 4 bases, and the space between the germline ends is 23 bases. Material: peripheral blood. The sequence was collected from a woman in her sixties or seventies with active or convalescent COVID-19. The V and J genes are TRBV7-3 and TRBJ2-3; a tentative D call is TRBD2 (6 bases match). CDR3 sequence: CASSLTGLRGPTSPDTQYF. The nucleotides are TGTGCCAGCAGCTTAACGGGGTTGCGGGGACCCACCTCCCCAGATACGCAGTATTTT.